Presented here are 28 T cell receptor beta chains from one specimen sequenced in a study of blood T cell repertoires in COVID-19. The repertoire was sequenced with immunoSEQ multiplex PCR; TCRdb's copy has only in-frame clones and lacks some. Among about 300,000 clones listed, 85% to 90% were seen once. The specimen sequenced was peripheral blood. The receptors derive from a woman in her twenties or thirties with COVID-19, enrolled during active disease.

The chain couples TRBV6-5 to TRBJ2-1; 9 positions agree with TRBD2. After removal of 6 bases from V and 7 bases from J, the junction contained 7 bases not matched to a gene. There are 14 residues in the CDR3. The germline gives CDR1 MNHEY, CDR2 SVGAGI. The CDR3 nucleotides read TGTGCCAGCAGAGGACGCGGGAGGGGGAATGAGCAGTTCTTC. Translated: CASRGRGRGNEQFF.

The V and J genes are TRBV4-2 and TRBJ1-1; no firm D call. Germline V gene lookup returns CDR1 LGHNA and CDR2 YNFKEQ. The CDR3 is made up of 14 amino acids. V dropped 4 bases and J dropped 2 bases, with 11 bases sitting between them. CDR3 region: CASSPPTQNTEAFF. CDR3 DNA sequence: TGTGCCAGCAGCCCCCCGACACAAAACACTGAAGCTTTCTTT.

The J gene is TRBJ2-2, the V gene TRBV12-3 or TRBV12-4; possible D gene TRBD2, 5 bases. This CDR3 comprises 13 residues. V was trimmed by 1 base and J by 6 bases, leaving 6 bases between them. The CDR3 loop reads CASSLGGSGELFF. As DNA, the CDR3 is TGTGCCAGCAGTTTAGGAGGGTCCGGGGAGCTGTTTTTT.

V gene TRBV7-2 combines with J gene TRBJ2-3, with TRBD2 matching over 12 bases. Germline CDR1 SGHTA, CDR2 FQGNSA. The CDR3 runs 17 residues. Trimming cost V 3 bases and J 8 bases; bases outside gene matches: 12. The CDR3 DNA is TGTGCCAGCAGCTTTGCACTAGCGGGGGGCGCTCGGGTTACGCAGTATTTT. The encoded protein is CASSFALAGGARVTQYF.

The CDR3 loop is CASSYRQGRTQTQYF. In nucleotides, the CDR3 is TGTGCCAGCAGTTACCGGCAGGGGCGCACGCAGACCCAGTACTTC. The chain has TRBV6-6 and TRBJ2-5, with D maybe TRBD1 (6 bases). The CDR3 extends over 15 amino acids. Germline CDR1 and CDR2: MNHNY and SVGAGI (reference sequence). V lost 2 bases, J lost 6 bases, and 16 bases lay in between.

The V gene is TRBV20-1, the J gene TRBJ2-1; 9 bases are a match to TRBD2. Germline V gives CDR1 DFQATT, CDR2 SNEGSKA (reference sequence). The CDR3 totals 15 residues. Germline trimming cut 3 bases from V and 10 bases from J; bases unmatched to any gene: 13. The CDR3: CSASRMAGGPLEQFF. The CDR3 nucleotides read TGCAGTGCTAGTCGTATGGCGGGGGGGCCGTTGGAGCAGTTCTTC.

The chain employs TRBV28 and TRBJ1-2; D call uncertain. The CDR3 extends over 11 amino acids. Germline values: CDR1 MDHEN, CDR2 SYDVKM. V lost 1 base, J lost 7 bases, and 4 bases lay in between. The CDR3 DNA is TGTGCCAGCAGTTTATTCGGTGGCTACACCTTC. It encodes CASSLFGGYTF.

The V gene is TRBV24-1, the J gene TRBJ1-2, with 7 bases lining up with TRBD1. V shed 3 bases, J shed 3 bases, and the junction held 3 bases outside the gene matches. The CDR3 is made up of 14 amino acids. The V gene's germline CDR1 is KGHDR and CDR2 SFDVKD. The CDR3 DNA sequence: TGTGCCACCAGTGATCCTACAGGGGACTATGGCTACACCTTC. This sequence encodes CATSDPTGDYGYTF.

This clone was counted a few times. The chain uses TRBV5-1 and TRBJ2-5, with TRBD2 matching over 10 bases. This CDR3 has 15 amino acids. The trim removed 7 bases at V and 0 bases at J, leaving 6 bases unmatched. CDR1 SGHRS and CDR2 YFSETQ come from the germline V gene. The DNA for the CDR3 is TGCGCCAGCGGAGCTAGCGGGGGTAACCAAGAGACCCAGTACTTC. Translation gives CASGASGGNQETQYF.

The chain has TRBV4-1 and TRBJ2-7; D may be TRBD2 (6 bases). Germline-derived CDR1 and CDR2 are MGHRA and YSYEKL. The CDR3 runs to 13 residues. Between the trimmed V and J ends, which lost 4 bases and 6 bases, there was a span of 13 bases. CDR3 in amino acids: CASSLVTGGEQYF. DNA for the CDR3: TGCGCCAGCAGCCTCGTAACCGGGGGCGAGCAGTACTTC.

The chain employs TRBV6-4 and TRBJ2-1; 8 bases fit TRBD2. Trimming removed 6 bases from V and 9 bases from J; junction bases left unmatched: 10. Germline CDR1 MRHNA, CDR2 SNTAGT. The CDR3 length is 14 residues. The CDR3 bases are TGTGCCAGCAGACTGCTAGCGGGTAATGGTGAGCAGTTCTTC. Residues: CASRLLAGNGEQFF.

This clone turned up a few times. V is TRBV6-5 and J is TRBJ1-5; D perhaps matches TRBD1 (5 bases). V lost 7 bases, J lost 5 bases, and 15 bases lay in between. Germline CDR1 and CDR2: MNHEY and SVGAGI. This CDR3 comprises 14 residues. The CDR3: CASTARGSDQPQHF. CDR3 coding DNA: TGTGCCAGCACCGCCCGGGGGTCCGATCAGCCCCAGCATTTT.

The chain carries TRBV7-8 and TRBJ1-1; D ambiguous. With 3 bases removed from V and 7 bases from J, the gap between germline ends came to 6 bases. The CDR3 has 11 residues. Germline assignment: CDR1 SGHVS and CDR2 FQNEAQ. CDR3 nucleotides: TGTGCCAGCAGCTTCTCCGGTGAAGCTTTCTTT. Translating it yields CASSFSGEAFF.

Note on this clone: Other DNA sequences of this sample code for an identical CDR3. This chain links TRBV2 with TRBJ2-5; possible D gene TRBD1, 5 bases. The germline V gene encodes CDR1 SNHLY and CDR2 FYNNEI. V was shortened by 6 bases and J by 3 bases, with 5 bases between the two germline ends. The CDR3 consists of 11 residues. CDR3 DNA sequence: TGTGCCAGCAGAGGGGAAGAGACCCAGTACTTC. Residues: CASRGEETQYF.

DNA for the CDR3: TGTGCCAGCTCACCGGGACAGGGAGACGAGCAGTACTTC. As protein: CASSPGQGDEQYF. The rearrangement links TRBV18 to TRBJ2-7; 9 nucleotides match TRBD1. J was trimmed by 5 bases and V by 3 bases; bases with no gene match: 2. The CDR3 is 13 amino acids. Germline lookup yields CDR1 KGHSH and CDR2 LQKENI.

V and J are TRBV10-2 and TRBJ1-6; TRBD1 matches at 7 bases. The V segment lost 3 bases and the J segment 16 bases; nucleotides outside the gene matches: 9. Germline CDR1 is WSHSY and CDR2 is SAAADI. The CDR3 consists of 13 residues. The CDR3, as DNA: TGCGCCAGCAGTGAATTATGGGACAGCCAACTCCACTTT. It specifies CASSELWDSQLHF.

The V and J genes are TRBV14 and TRBJ2-5; D is unclear. The length of the CDR3 is 13 residues. Germline lookup yields CDR1 SGHDN and CDR2 FVKESK. The V and J ends lost 4 bases and 5 bases respectively, with 11 bases between them. CDR3 sequence: CASSRSFAETQYF. CDR3 nucleotides: TGTGCCAGCAGCCGAAGTTTCGCGGAGACCCAGTACTTC.

This rearrangement joins TRBV24-1 to TRBJ1-2; TRBD1 aligns across 9 bases. Germline-derived CDR1 and CDR2 are KGHDR and SFDVKD. The CDR3 covers 13 residues. Trimming cost V 6 bases and J 8 bases; bases outside gene matches: 6. CDR3 in DNA: TGTGCCACCAGTCTTGGACAGGGGAGAGGCTACACCTTC. Translation gives CATSLGQGRGYTF.

The chain is built from TRBV9 and TRBJ2-2, with D possibly TRBD1 on 5 matching bases. The CDR3 contains 12 residues. Germline V gene sequence: CDR1 SGDLS, CDR2 YYNGEE. V was cut by 2 bases and J by 7 bases, with 6 bases left in between. For the CDR3, the DNA is TGTGCCAGCAGCGTTACAGGCGGGGAGCTGTTTTTT. It is translated as CASSVTGGELFF.

The gene calls are TRBV28 and TRBJ1-2, with D perhaps TRBD1 (6 bases). The CDR3 is made up of 14 amino acids. V was pared by 4 bases and J by 4 bases, with 13 bases between. Germline V gene data show CDR1 as MDHEN and CDR2 as SYDVKM. CDR3 in amino acids: CASSSRQDGYGYTF. Here the CDR3 DNA reads TGTGCCAGCAGTTCCAGACAGGACGGCTATGGCTACACCTTC.

This chain joins TRBV7-2 and TRBJ2-7; TRBD1 aligns across 8 bases. V trimming: 5 bases; J trimming: 6 bases; junction bases outside the gene matches: 9. Per germline, CDR1 SGHTA and CDR2 FQGNSA. There are 14 residues in the CDR3. As DNA, the CDR3 is TGTGCCAGCAGCACTCGGACAGGGACAGCCGAGCAGTACTTC. It specifies CASSTRTGTAEQYF.

CDR3: CASSDPQQETQYF. CDR3 in DNA: TGCGCCAGCAGTGATCCACAGCAAGAGACCCAGTACTTC. This chain links TRBV10-1 with TRBJ2-5; D remains unclear. The CDR3 is 13 amino acids. Trimming stripped 3 bases from V and 2 bases from J, with 7 bases between. Germline CDR1 is WNHNN and CDR2 is SYGVQD (reference sequence).

The chain employs TRBV6-5 and TRBJ1-2, with 7 bases aligning to TRBD1. CDR3 length: 15 residues. J gave up 7 bases and V 2 bases, and 10 bases lay outside the gene matches. Germline CDR1 and CDR2: MNHEY and SVGAGI. The CDR3 nucleotides read TGTGCCAGCAGTTACACGGACAGGCGTGGAAGTGGCTACACCTTC. Translation: CASSYTDRRGSGYTF.

The rearrangement links TRBV7-6 to TRBJ2-2, with 9 bases matching TRBD2. The germline gives CDR1 SGHVS, CDR2 FNYEAQ. V lost 0 bases, J lost 3 bases, and 8 bases stayed unmatched. This CDR3 has 18 residues. CDR3 DNA sequence: TGTGCCAGCAGCTTAGCGGAAGGAGCTAGCGGGGACACCGGGGAGCTGTTTTTT. Amino acids: CASSLAEGASGDTGELFF.

The chain links TRBV7-3 to TRBJ2-1; perhaps TRBD2 as D (6 bases). Per the germline V gene, CDR1 is SGHTA and CDR2 is FQGTGA. The V gene lost 4 bases and the J gene lost 10 bases, with 14 bases spanning the gap. There are 13 residues in the CDR3. CDR3 residues: CASSSGGGMEQFF. In DNA form, the CDR3 reads TGTGCCAGCAGCTCCGGGGGAGGAATGGAGCAGTTCTTC.

The V gene is TRBV5-5, the J gene TRBJ1-2; 8 positions match TRBD1. Germline V lookup: CDR1 SGHKS, CDR2 YYEKEE (reference sequence). The trim removed 3 bases at V and 8 bases at J, leaving 3 bases unmatched. CDR3 length equals 12 residues. The CDR3 loop is CASSWGQEGYTF. CDR3 DNA sequence: TGTGCCAGCAGCTGGGGACAGGAAGGCTACACCTTC.

The J gene is TRBJ2-2, the V gene TRBV5-1, with D perhaps matching TRBD1 (6 bases). The V end lost 0 bases, the J end lost 13 bases, and 16 bases lay between the germline ends. This CDR3 region has 14 residues. From germline, CDR1 is SGHRS and CDR2 YFSETQ. The DNA for the CDR3 is TGCGCCAGCAGCTTGGAGCAGGGGATGGAAGGGCTGTTTTTT. This encodes CASSLEQGMEGLFF.

J is TRBJ2-3 and V is TRBV9, with D perhaps TRBD1 (6 bases). CDR1 and CDR2 from the germline V gene are SGDLS and YYNGEE. The CDR3 is 15 residues long. V lost 4 bases and J lost 6, with 18 bases in between. CDR3 nucleotides: TGTGCCAGCAGCTCCACCAGGGGTTTCTTGGATACGCAGTATTTT. Translation: CASSSTRGFLDTQYF.